The rows below give T cell receptor beta chains drawn from one sample of a study of CD8 T cells in ankylosing spondylitis. One entry per CDR3 protein, called by TCRdb with MiXCR from the 5' RACE reads. The sample consists of 200,000 to 300,000 distinct CDR3 sequences, roughly a tenth of them appearing once. The sample comprised blood, either unsorted or a sorted T cell fraction (not recorded which). These receptors originate from a male donor with ankylosing spondylitis or in good health (not recorded which). CDR3s include the opening cysteine and the closing phenylalanine or tryptophan. The D gene is left open where the match is weak. Expanded clones are given a class, and other clones once, few, many or no size at all.

v_gene,d_gene,abundance,j_gene,CDR3nt,CDR3aa
TRBV5-5,TRBD2,many,TRBJ2-5,TGTGCCAGCAGCTTTGGGGCTAGCGGGGGAGAGACCCAGTACTTC,CASSFGASGGETQYF
TRBV5-1,TRBD2,NA,TRBJ2-2,TGCGCCAGCAGCTTGCTGGGAGCGGGAGACACCGGGGAGCTGTTTTTT,CASSLLGAGDTGELFF
TRBV6-1,NA,few,TRBJ2-2,TGTGCCAGCAGGGAGGGGCCCGGGGAGCTGTTTTTT,CASREGPGELFF
TRBV3-1,NA,many,TRBJ2-2,TGTGCCAGCAGCCAACCAGGAAATAGGCGGGATATGACCCGGGAGCTGTTTTTT,CASSQPGNRRDMTRELFF
TRBV5-6,NA,many,TRBJ1-2,TGTGCCAGCAGCTTGGGGGTAGCGGGAGGCTACACCTTC,CASSLGVAGGYTF
TRBV19,NA,NA,TRBJ2-4,TGTGCCAGTAGTATAGGCGGGGTCTCCATGAACATTCAGTACTTC,CASSIGGVSMNIQYF
TRBV5-1,NA,many,TRBJ2-2,TGCGCCAGCAGCTTTAGCACATCGAACACCGGGGAGCTGTTTTTT,CASSFSTSNTGELFF
TRBV20-1,TRBD1,many,TRBJ2-5,TGCAGTGCTAAGGATGGGACAGGGAAAGAGACCCAGTACTTC,CSAKDGTGKETQYF
TRBV7-9,NA,many,TRBJ2-3,TGTGCCAGCAGCTTAGGGGTGAGCGGTACTAGCACAGATACGCAGTATTTT,CASSLGVSGTSTDTQYF
TRBV30,TRBD2,many,TRBJ2-1,TGTGCCTGGAGTGCCTGGGGGGGACATGAGCAGTTCTTC,CAWSAWGGHEQFF
TRBV5-1,TRBD2,many,TRBJ2-2,TGCGCCAGCAGCTTGGCCGGGACTAGCGGGTACACCGGGGAGCTGTTTTTT,CASSLAGTSGYTGELFF
TRBV3-1,NA,many,TRBJ2-2,TGTGCCAGCAGCCCCCGGAGCTTGTATGGGGGCGCGTTGAACGGGGAGCTGTTTTTT,CASSPRSLYGGALNGELFF
TRBV29-1,TRBD2,few,TRBJ2-3,TGCAGCGTTGGGGGACTAGCGGGGGCAACAGATACGCAGTATTTT,CSVGGLAGATDTQYF
TRBV5-1,TRBD1,many,TRBJ2-3,TGCGCCAGCAGCTTGTCAGGGGGCGAGCGAGATACGCAGTATTTT,CASSLSGGERDTQYF
TRBV7-9,NA,NA,TRBJ1-1,TGTGCCAGCAGCTTCCTTGGACAGTGGAACACTGAAGCTTTCTTT,CASSFLGQWNTEAFF
TRBV5-1,NA,many,TRBJ2-1,TGCGCCAGCAGCTTCCTAGCGACCTACAATGAGCAGTTCTTC,CASSFLATYNEQFF
TRBV5-4,NA,NA,TRBJ1-4,TGTGCCAGCAGCTTTACCCTCGGGGGGCAACTGTTTTTT,CASSFTLGGQLFF
TRBV5-1,NA,few,TRBJ2-4,TGCGCCAGCAGCCGGGCAGGTCAACTAGCCAAAAACATTCAGTACTTC,CASSRAGQLAKNIQYF
TRBV6-5,NA,many,TRBJ1-6,TGTGCCAGCAGTTACTCCCTACCCAATAATTCACCCCTCCACTTT,CASSYSLPNNSPLHF
TRBV7-9,TRBD1,NA,TRBJ2-7,TGTGCCAGCAGCTTACCAGGGGGCTACGAGCAGTACTTC,CASSLPGGYEQYF
TRBV20-1,NA,NA,TRBJ2-5,TGCAGTGCCCTCTCCATCGGGCCGATAGGCGAGACCCAGTACTTC,CSALSIGPIGETQYF
TRBV5-1,NA,many,TRBJ2-3,TGCGCCAGCAGCTTGGACGCAGCCCCTAGCACAGATACGCAGTATTTT,CASSLDAAPSTDTQYF
TRBV20-1,TRBD2,NA,TRBJ2-3,TGCAGTGCTACGCTAGCGGGAGCCACAGATACGCAGTATTTT,CSATLAGATDTQYF
TRBV7-2,TRBD1,many,TRBJ1-1,TGTGCCAGCAGCTCACAGGGGGCCACTGAAGCTTTCTTT,CASSSQGATEAFF
TRBV11-2,NA,many,TRBJ1-6,TGTGCCAGCAGCAACGATCTTGGGCGGCGTGATAATTCACCCCTCCACTTT,CASSNDLGRRDNSPLHF
TRBV7-2,TRBD2,many,TRBJ2-3,TGTGCCAGCAGCTTAGTTAGTACGGGAGGGGACGATACGCAGTATTTT,CASSLVSTGGDDTQYF
TRBV29-1,TRBD2,many,TRBJ2-5,TGCAGCGCTCGAGGGGGACTAGCGGGCCTGATGAGAGAGACCCAGTACTTC,CSARGGLAGLMRETQYF
TRBV5-8,NA,NA,TRBJ1-1,TGTGCCAGCAGCTTGGAGACCACACGGAACACTGAAGCTTTCTTT,CASSLETTRNTEAFF
TRBV7-9,NA,many,TRBJ2-3,TGTGCCAGCAGCTTATCCGGAGCTCTTCGCACAGATACGCAGTATTTT,CASSLSGALRTDTQYF
TRBV29-1,NA,many,TRBJ1-1,TGCAGCGTTGAGCAGGGCTACCGGGGCACTGAAGCTTTCTTT,CSVEQGYRGTEAFF
TRBV3-1,NA,many,TRBJ2-1,TGTGCCAGCAGCCACTGGCGGGATCCTGGGCAGTTCTTC,CASSHWRDPGQFF
TRBV12-3/TRBV12-4,TRBD1,many,TRBJ1-3,TGTGCCAGCAGTATAACAGGGGGCGGAAACACCATATATTTT,CASSITGGGNTIYF
TRBV11-2,NA,NA,TRBJ1-1,TGTGCCAGCAGCCGCGCGGACATGACGAACACTGAAGCTTTCTTT,CASSRADMTNTEAFF
TRBV5-1,NA,many,TRBJ2-2,TGCGCCAGCAGCGGTGGCGGGGAGCTGTTTTTT,CASSGGGELFF
TRBV2,NA,NA,TRBJ1-5,TGTGCCAGCACCGCCTGGGTTAGCAATCAGCCCCAGCATTTT,CASTAWVSNQPQHF
TRBV20-1,NA,NA,TRBJ1-5,TGCAGTGCTAGTCGGCCAGGGTGGCTCGGCAATCAGCCCCAGCATTTT,CSASRPGWLGNQPQHF
TRBV9,NA,many,TRBJ2-2,TGTGCCAGCAGAAAAGGGTTCACCGGGGAGCTGTTTTTT,CASRKGFTGELFF
TRBV30,NA,many,TRBJ2-3,TGTGCCTGGACAGGGTCCCCGTATACGCAGTATTTT,CAWTGSPYTQYF
TRBV5-1,TRBD2,NA,TRBJ2-3,TGCGCCAGCAGCTTTCTAGCGGACACAGATACGCAGTATTTT,CASSFLADTDTQYF
TRBV20-1,NA,NA,TRBJ1-2,TGCAGTGCTAGATCCTCGGGGGGCAGGGATGGCTACACCTTC,CSARSSGGRDGYTF
TRBV6-4,TRBD1,many,TRBJ1-2,TGTGCCACCGACAGGGGGTCAGGGTATGGCTACACCTTC,CATDRGSGYGYTF
TRBV7-9,NA,NA,TRBJ1-1,TGTGCCAGCAGCCTACTCGAGGCCACTGAAGCTTTCTTT,CASSLLEATEAFF
TRBV29-1,NA,many,TRBJ1-2,TGCAGCGTTGAAGGGGGGGCCGGGGGAAACTATGGCTACACCTTC,CSVEGGAGGNYGYTF
TRBV20-1,NA,NA,TRBJ2-4,TGCAGTGCTTCAAACGGGGGACTCGGAAACATTCAGTACTTC,CSASNGGLGNIQYF
TRBV12-3/TRBV12-4,TRBD2,many,TRBJ2-5,TGTGCCAGCACCCACGGAGCGGGAGGTGGGGTAGAGACCCAGTACTTC,CASTHGAGGGVETQYF